The clone carrying this T cell receptor (beta chain) has only one observation. This record belongs to a study of blood T cell repertoires in COVID-19. Looking at the study overall: Collection of acute and convalescent COVID-19 samples took place in the United States, Italy and Spain.

Source study methods: Reference gene primers were amplified, and this amplification served to estimate nucleated cell counts. Sequencing was performed with immunoSEQ multiplex PCR; in TCRdb, only in-frame clones are kept and a portion is missing. Clone size and V and J calls were adopted from that table, with D and trimming inferred from the DNA. This table has 100,000 to 150,000 clones, approximately 88% appearing once. The V end was cut by 6 bases, the J end by 0 bases, with 12 bases between. The length of the CDR3 is 15 residues. Per the germline V gene, CDR1 is KGHSH and CDR2 is LQKENI. This TCR was sampled from a man aged 65 to 85 with active COVID-19. The sample comprised peripheral blood. The chain links TRBV18 to TRBJ1-5; D is uncertain. Here the CDR3 DNA reads TGTGCCAGCTCCGCGCAAGACAATAGCAATCAGCCCCAGCATTTT. The encoded protein is CASSAQDNSNQPQHF.